This T cell receptor (beta chain) comes out of a study of T cells in Graves' hyperthyroidism and ophthalmopathy. Overall study: Any treatment followed the collection of peripheral blood at initial diagnosis. The study's findings and limits: Among clonotypes expanded in thyroid above 0.001, most were also found in blood.

Exclusions: uncontrolled infection, other autoimmune disease, pregnancy, lactation. Each diagnosis was grounded in clinical symptoms, serum thyroxine and TRAb, thyroid ultrasound, and orbital computed tomography. Ten or more counts support this clonotype. Its antigen is unidentified. RNA transcripts provided the source from which TCR beta CDR3 regions were amplified. With the HTBI primer set, the TCR CDR3 went through a first round of RT-PCR. MiXCR, applied by TCRdb to the multiplex PCR reads, yields one record per CDR3 protein. Of some 510,000 distinct CDR3 sequences in the sample, roughly 20% are singletons; the top ten hold about 30%. Germline lookup yields CDR1 DFQATT and CDR2 SNEGSKA (reference sequence). This CDR3 is 11 amino acids long. Trimming pared 4 bases from V and 4 bases from J, leaving 7 bases between.

The V gene is TRBV20-1, the J gene TRBJ1-1, with D unresolved. This receptor was taken from a man aged 18 to 35 with Graves' hyperthyroidism. The source material was blood. CDR3 loop: CSAMGSTEAFF. As DNA, the CDR3 is TGCAGTGCTATGGGAAGCACTGAAGCTTTCTTT.